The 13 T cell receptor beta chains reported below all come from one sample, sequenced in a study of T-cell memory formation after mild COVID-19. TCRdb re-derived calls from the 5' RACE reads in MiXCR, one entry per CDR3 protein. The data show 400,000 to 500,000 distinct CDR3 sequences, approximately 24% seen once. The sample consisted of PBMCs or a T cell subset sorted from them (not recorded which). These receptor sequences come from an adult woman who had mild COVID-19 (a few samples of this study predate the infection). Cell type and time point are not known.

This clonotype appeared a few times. CDR3 coding DNA: TGTGCCAGCAGTTACTCCCCGGGCTACAATGAGCAGTTCTTC. It translates to CASSYSPGYNEQFF. The chain combines TRBV6-5 with TRBJ2-1; D is unclear. The V gene lost 0 bases and the J gene lost 3 bases, with 6 bases spanning the gap. The CDR3 totals 14 residues. Germline V lookup: CDR1 MNHEY, CDR2 SVGAGI.

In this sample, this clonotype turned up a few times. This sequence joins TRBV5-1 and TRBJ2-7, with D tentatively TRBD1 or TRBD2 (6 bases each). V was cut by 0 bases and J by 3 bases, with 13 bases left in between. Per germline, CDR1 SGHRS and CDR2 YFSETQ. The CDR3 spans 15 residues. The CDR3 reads CASSLDGGDRYEQYF. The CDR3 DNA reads TGCGCCAGCAGCTTGGACGGGGGCGACCGCTACGAGCAGTACTTC.

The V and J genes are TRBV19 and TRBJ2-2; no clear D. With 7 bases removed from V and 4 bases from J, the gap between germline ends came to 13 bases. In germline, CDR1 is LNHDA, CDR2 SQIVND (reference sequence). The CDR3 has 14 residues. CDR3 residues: CASTLGRLTGELFF. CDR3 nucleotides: TGTGCCAGTACGTTGGGCCGACTCACCGGGGAGCTGTTTTTT. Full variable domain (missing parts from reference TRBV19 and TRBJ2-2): DGGITQSPKYLFRKEGQNVTLSCEQNLNHDAMYWYRQDPGQGLRLIYYSQIVNDFQKGDIAEGYSVSREKKESFPLTVTSAQKNPTAFYLCASTLGRLTGELFFGEGSRLTVL.

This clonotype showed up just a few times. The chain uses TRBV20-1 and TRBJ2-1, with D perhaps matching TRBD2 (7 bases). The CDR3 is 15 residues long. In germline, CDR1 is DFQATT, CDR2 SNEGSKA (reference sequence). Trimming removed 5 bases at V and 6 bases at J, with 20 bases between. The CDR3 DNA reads TGCAGTGCTCGGGGGGCGGGAGCCTCTCGCAATGAGCAGTTCTTC. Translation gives CSARGAGASRNEQFF.

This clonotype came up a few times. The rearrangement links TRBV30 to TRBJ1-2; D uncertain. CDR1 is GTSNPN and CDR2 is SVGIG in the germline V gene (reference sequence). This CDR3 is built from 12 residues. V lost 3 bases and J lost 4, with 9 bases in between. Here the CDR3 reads CAWRGNSYGYTF. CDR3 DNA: TGTGCCTGGAGGGGGAACAGCTATGGCTACACCTTC.

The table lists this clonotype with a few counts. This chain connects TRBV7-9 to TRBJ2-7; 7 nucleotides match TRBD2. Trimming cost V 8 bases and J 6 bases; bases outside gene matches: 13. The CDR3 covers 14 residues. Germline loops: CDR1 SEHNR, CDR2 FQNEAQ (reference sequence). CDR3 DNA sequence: TGTGCCAGCGGGAGGGGCCAATATGAGGGCGAGCAGTACTTC. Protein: CASGRGQYEGEQYF.

The CDR3 sequence is CASSLGSQGGQYF. The CDR3 bases are TGCGCCAGCAGCCTCGGGAGCCAGGGGGGCCAGTACTTC. The chain combines TRBV5-1 with TRBJ2-7; D perhaps matches TRBD1 (7 bases). Trimming removed 4 bases at V and 10 bases at J, with 18 bases between. CDR1 and CDR2 from the germline V gene are SGHRS and YFSETQ. This CDR3 has 13 amino acids.

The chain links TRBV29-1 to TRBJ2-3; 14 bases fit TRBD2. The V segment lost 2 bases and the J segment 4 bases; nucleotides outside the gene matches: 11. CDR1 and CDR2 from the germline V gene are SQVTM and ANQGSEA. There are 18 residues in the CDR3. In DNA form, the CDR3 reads TGCAGCGTTGAATGGCCGATGGGACTAGCGGGAGTACCAGATACGCAGTATTTT. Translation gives CSVEWPMGLAGVPDTQYF.

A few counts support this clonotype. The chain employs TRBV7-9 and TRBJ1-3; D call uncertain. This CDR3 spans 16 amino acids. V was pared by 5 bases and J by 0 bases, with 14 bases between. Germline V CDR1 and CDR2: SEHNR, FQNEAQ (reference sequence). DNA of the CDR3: TGTGCCAGCAGCCCCCGGCGGCAGTCCTCTGGAAACACCATATATTTT. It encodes CASSPRRQSSGNTIYF.

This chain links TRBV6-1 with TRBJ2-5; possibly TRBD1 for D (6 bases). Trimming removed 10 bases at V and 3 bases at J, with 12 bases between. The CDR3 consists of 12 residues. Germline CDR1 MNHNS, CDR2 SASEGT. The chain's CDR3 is CATTRTEETQYF. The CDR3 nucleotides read TGTGCCACAACCCGGACAGAAGAGACCCAGTACTTC.

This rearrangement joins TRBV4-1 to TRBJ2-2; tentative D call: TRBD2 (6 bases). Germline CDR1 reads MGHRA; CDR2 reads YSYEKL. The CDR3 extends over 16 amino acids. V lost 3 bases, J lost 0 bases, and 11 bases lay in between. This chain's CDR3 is CASSHAGGTNTGELFF. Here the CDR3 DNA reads TGCGCCAGCAGCCATGCCGGCGGGACGAACACCGGGGAGCTGTTTTTT.

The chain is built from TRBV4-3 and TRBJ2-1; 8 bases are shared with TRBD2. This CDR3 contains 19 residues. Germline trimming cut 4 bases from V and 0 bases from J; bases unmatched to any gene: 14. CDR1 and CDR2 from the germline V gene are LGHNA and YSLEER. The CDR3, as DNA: TGCGCCAGCAGCCCCCGGAGTACTAGCGGAACCCTCTCCTACAATGAGCAGTTCTTC. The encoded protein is CASSPRSTSGTLSYNEQFF.

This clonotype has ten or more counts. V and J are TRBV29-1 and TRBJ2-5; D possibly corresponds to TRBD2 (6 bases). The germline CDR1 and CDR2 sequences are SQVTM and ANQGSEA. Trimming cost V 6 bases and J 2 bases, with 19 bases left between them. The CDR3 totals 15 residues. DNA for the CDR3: TGCAGCGTGGACCGCCGGGGAGGACGTCAAGAGACCCAGTACTTC. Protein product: CSVDRRGGRQETQYF. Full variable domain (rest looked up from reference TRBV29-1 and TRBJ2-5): SAVISQKPSRDICQRGTSLTIQCQVDSQVTMMFWYRQQPGQSLTLIATANQGSEATYESGFVIDKFPISRPNLTFSTLTVSNMSPEDSSIYLCSVDRRGGRQETQYFGPGTRLLVL.